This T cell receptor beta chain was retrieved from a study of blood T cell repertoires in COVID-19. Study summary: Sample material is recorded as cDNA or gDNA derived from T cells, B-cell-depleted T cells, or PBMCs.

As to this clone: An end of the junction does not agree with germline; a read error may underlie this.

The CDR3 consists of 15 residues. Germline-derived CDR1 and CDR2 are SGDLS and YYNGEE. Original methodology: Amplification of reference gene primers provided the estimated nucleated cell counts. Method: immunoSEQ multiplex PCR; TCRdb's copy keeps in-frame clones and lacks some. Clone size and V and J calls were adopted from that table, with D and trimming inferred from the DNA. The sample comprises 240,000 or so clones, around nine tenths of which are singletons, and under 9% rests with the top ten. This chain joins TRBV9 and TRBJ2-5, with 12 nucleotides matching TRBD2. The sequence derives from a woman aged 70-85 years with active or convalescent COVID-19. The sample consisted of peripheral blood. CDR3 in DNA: TGTGCCAGCAGCTCTCTAGCGGGGGGGCAAGGGACCCAGTACTTC. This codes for CASSSLAGGQGTQYF.